This TCR beta chain emerged from a study of T-cell reconstitution after alpha-beta-depleted transplantation in children. In this sample, this clonotype turned up many times. In germline, CDR1 is SGHRS, CDR2 YFSETQ. The CDR3 is made up of 15 amino acids. V was trimmed by 1 base and J by 12 bases, leaving 20 bases between them. Unique molecular identifiers were incorporated when the TCRbeta library was constructed. Using its own MiXCR run on the PCR reads, TCRdb lists one record per CDR3 protein. The sample records some 490,000 distinct CDR3 sequences, around 12% being singletons. The source material was PBMCs from the stem cell graft donor, sampled from the stem cell graft. The TCR sequence derives from a human donor who donated a stem cell graft to a child with combined immunodeficiency. The chain carries TRBV5-1 and TRBJ2-1; D is unclear. The CDR3 DNA follows: TGCGCCAGCAGCTTGCTCGCAGAGAGGTCTGCTGTGCAGTTCTTC. It specifies CASSLLAERSAVQFF.